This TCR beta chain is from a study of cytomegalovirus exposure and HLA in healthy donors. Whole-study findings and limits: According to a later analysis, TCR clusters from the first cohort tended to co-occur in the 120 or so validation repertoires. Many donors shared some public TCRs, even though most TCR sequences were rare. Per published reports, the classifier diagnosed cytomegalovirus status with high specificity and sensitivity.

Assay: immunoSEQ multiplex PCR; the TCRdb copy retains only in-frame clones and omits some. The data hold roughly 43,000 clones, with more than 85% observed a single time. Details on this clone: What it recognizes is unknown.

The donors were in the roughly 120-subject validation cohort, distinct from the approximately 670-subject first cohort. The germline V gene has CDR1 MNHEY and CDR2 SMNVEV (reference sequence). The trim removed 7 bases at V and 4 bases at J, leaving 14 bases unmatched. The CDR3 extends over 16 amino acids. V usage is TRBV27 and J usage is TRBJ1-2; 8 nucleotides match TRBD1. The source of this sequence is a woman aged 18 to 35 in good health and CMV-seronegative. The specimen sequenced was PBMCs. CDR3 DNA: TGTGCCAGCAAAGGGGACGTGGCAGGGGGCCCCTATGGCTACACCTTC. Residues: CASKGDVAGGPYGYTF.